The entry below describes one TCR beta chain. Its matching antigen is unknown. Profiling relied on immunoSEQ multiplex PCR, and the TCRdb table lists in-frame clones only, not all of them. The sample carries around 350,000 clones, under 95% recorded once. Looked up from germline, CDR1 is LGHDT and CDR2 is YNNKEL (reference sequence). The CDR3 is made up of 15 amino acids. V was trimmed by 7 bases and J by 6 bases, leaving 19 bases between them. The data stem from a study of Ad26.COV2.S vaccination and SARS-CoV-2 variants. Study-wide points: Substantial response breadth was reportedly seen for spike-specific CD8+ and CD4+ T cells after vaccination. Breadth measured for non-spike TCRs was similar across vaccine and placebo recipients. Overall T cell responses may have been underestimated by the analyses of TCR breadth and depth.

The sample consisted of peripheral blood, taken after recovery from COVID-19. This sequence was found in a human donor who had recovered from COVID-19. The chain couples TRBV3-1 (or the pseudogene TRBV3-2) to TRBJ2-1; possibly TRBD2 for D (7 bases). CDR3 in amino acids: CASNLGGGPFNEQFF. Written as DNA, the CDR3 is TGTGCCAGCAACCTCGGCGGGGGCCCTTTCAATGAGCAGTTCTTC.